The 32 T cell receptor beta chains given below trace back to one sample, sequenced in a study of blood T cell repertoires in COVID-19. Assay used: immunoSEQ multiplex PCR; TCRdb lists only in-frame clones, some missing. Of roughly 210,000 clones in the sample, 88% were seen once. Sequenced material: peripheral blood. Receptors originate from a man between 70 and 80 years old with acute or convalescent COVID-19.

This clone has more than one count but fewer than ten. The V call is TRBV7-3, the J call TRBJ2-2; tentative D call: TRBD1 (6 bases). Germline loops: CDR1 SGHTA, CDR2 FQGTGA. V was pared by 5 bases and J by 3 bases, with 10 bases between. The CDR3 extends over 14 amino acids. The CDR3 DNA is TGTGCCAGCAGCGCGGACAGATACACCGGGGAGCTGTTTTTT. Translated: CASSADRYTGELFF.

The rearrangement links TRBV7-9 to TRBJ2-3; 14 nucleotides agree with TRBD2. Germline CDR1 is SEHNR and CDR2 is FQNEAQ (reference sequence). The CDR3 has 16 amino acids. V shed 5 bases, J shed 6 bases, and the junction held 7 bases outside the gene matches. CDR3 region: CASSPGLAGGIDTQYF. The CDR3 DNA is TGTGCCAGCAGCCCCGGACTAGCGGGGGGAATCGATACGCAGTATTTT.

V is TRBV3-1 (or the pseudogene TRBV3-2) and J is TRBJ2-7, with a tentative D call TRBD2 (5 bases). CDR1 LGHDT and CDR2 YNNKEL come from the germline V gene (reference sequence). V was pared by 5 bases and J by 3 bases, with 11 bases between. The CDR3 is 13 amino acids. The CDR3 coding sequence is TGTGCCAGCAGCGGGGTGGGAGACTACGAGCAGTACTTC. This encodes CASSGVGDYEQYF.

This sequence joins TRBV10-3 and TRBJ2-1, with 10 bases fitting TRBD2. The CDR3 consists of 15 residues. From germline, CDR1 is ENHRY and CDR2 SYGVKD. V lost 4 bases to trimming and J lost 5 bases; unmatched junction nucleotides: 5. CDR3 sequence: CAISAGTSANNEQFF. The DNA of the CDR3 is TGTGCCATCAGTGCGGGGACTAGCGCCAACAATGAGCAGTTCTTC.

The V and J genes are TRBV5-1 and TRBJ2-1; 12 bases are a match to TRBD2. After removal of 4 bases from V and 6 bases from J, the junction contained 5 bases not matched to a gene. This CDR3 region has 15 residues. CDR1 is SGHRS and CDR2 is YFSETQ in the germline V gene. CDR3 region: CASSGGLAGLNEQFF. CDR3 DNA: TGCGCCAGCAGCGGTGGACTAGCGGGGCTCAATGAGCAGTTCTTC.

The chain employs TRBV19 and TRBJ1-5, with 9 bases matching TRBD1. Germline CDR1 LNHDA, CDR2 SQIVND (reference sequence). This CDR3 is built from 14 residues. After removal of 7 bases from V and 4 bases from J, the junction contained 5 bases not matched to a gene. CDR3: CASKDRGFNQPQHF. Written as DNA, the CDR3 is TGTGCCAGTAAGGACAGGGGCTTTAATCAGCCCCAGCATTTT.

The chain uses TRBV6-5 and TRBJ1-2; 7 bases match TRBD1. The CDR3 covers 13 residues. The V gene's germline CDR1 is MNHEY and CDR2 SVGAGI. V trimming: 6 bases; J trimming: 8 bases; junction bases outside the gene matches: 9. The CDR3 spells CASSPRGTSGYTF. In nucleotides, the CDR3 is TGTGCCAGCAGCCCCAGGGGGACGAGCGGCTACACCTTC.

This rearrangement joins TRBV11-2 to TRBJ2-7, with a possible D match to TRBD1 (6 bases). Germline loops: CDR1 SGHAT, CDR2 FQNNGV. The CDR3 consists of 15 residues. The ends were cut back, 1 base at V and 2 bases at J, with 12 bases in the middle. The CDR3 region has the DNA TGTGCCAGCAGCTTAGGTGGGGGCCCCCCCTACGAGCAGTACTTC. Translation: CASSLGGGPPYEQYF.

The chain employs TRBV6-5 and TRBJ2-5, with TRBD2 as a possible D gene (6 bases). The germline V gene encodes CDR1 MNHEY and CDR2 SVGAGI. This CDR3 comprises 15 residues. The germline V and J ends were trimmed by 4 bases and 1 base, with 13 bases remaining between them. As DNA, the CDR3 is TGTGCCAGCAGTTCTAAGGGACTCCTCCAAGAGACCCAGTACTTC. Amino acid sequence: CASSSKGLLQETQYF.

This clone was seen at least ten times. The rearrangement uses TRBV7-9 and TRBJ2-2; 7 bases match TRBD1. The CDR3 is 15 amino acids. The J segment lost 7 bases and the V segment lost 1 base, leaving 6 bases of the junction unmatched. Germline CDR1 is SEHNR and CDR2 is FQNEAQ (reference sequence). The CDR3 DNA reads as TGTGCCAGCAGCTTAGGAACGGGACAGTTCGGGGAGCTGTTTTTT. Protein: CASSLGTGQFGELFF.

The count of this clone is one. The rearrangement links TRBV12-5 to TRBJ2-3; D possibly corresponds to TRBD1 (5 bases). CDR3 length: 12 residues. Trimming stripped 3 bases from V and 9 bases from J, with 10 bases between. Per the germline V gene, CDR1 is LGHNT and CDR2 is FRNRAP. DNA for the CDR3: TGTGCTAGTGGTTTAGGGGAAGTAACGCAGTATTTT. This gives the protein CASGLGEVTQYF.

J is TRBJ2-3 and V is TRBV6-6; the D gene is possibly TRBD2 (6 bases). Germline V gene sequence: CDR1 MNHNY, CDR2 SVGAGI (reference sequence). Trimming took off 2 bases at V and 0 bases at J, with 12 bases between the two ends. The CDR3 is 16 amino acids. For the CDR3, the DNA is TGTGCCAGCAGTTACACTGCGGGAATTAGCACAGATACGCAGTATTTT. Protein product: CASSYTAGISTDTQYF.

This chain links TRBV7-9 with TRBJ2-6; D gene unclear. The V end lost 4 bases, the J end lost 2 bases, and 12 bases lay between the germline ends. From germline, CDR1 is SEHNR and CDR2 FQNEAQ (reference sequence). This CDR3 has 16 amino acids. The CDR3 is CASSSLTTAGANVLTF. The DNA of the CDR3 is TGTGCCAGCAGCTCGCTTACTACCGCTGGGGCCAACGTCCTGACTTTC.

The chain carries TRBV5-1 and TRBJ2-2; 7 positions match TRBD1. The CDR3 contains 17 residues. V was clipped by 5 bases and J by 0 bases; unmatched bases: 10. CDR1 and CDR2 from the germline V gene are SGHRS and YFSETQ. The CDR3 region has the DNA TGCGCCAGCAGTCCCCTGAGGGGGACAGCGAACACCGGGGAGCTGTTTTTT. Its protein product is CASSPLRGTANTGELFF.

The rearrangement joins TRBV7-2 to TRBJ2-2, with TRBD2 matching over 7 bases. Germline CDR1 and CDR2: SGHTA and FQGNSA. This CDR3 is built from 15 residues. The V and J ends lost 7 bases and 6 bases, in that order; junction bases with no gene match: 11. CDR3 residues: CASTGSGLVSGELFF. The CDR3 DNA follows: TGTGCCAGCACCGGAAGTGGACTAGTATCCGGGGAGCTGTTTTTT. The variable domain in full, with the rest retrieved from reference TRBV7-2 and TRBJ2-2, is GAGVSQSPSNKVTEKGKDVELRCDPISGHTALYWYRQSLGQGLEFLIYFQGNSAPDKSGLPSDRFSAERTGGSVSTLTIQRTQQEDSAVYLCASTGSGLVSGELFFGEGSRLTVL.

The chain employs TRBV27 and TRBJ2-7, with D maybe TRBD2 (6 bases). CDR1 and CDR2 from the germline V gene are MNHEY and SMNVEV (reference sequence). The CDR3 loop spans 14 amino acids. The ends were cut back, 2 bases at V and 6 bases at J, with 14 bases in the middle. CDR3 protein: CASSLGGLAREQYF. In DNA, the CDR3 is TGTGCCAGCAGTTTAGGGGGTCTAGCGCGCGAGCAGTACTTC.

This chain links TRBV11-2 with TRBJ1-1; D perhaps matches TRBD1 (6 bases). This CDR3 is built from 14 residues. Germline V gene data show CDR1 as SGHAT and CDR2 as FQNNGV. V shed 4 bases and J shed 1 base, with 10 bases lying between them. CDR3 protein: CASSSRTANTEAFF. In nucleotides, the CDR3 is TGTGCCAGCAGCTCGAGGACAGCGAACACTGAAGCTTTCTTT.

Written as DNA, the CDR3 is TGTGCCATCAAGCAGGGGGCTCGTGAAGAGACCCAGTACTTC. It specifies CAIKQGAREETQYF. The chain has TRBV10-3 and TRBJ2-5; 8 bases are a match to TRBD1. V lost 7 bases, J lost 3 bases, and 7 bases stayed unmatched. The CDR3 covers 14 residues. CDR1 and CDR2 from the germline V gene are ENHRY and SYGVKD.

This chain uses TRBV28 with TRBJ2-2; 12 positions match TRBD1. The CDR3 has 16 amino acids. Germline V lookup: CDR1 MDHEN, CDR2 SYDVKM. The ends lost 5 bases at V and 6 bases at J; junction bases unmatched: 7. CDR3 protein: CASSTPGQGAAGELFF. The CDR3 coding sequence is TGTGCCAGCAGTACCCCGGGACAGGGGGCTGCCGGGGAGCTGTTTTTT.

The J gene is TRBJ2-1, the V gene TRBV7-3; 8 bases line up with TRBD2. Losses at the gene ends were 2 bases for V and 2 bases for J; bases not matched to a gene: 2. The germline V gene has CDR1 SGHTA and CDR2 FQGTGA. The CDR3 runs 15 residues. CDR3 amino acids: CASSLAGGTYNEQFF. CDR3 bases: TGTGCCAGCAGCTTAGCGGGAGGTACCTACAATGAGCAGTTCTTC.

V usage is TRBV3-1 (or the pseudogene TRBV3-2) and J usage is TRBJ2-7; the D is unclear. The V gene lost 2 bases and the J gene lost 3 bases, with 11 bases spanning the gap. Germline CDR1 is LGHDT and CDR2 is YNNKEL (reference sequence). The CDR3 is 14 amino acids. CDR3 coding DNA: TGTGCCAGCAGCCAATCTGAGGCTATCTACGAGCAGTACTTC. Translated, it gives CASSQSEAIYEQYF.

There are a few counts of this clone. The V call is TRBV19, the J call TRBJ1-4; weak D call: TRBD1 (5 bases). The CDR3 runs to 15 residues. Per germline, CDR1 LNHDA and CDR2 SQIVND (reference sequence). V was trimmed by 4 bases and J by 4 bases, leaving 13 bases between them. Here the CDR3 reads CASSNYGQGNEKLFF. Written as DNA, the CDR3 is TGTGCCAGTAGTAACTACGGGCAGGGTAATGAAAAACTGTTTTTT. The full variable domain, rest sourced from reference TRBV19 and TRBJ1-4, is DGGITQSPKYLFRKEGQNVTLSCEQNLNHDAMYWYRQDPGQGLRLIYYSQIVNDFQKGDIAEGYSVSREKKESFPLTVTSAQKNPTAFYLCASSNYGQGNEKLFFGSGTQLSVL.

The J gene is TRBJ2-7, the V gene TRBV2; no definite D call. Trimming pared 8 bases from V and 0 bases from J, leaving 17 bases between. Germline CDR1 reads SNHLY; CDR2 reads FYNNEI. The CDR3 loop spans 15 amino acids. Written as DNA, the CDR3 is TGTGCCAGCGCTCGGTCGGGTGCTGTCTCCTACGAGCAGTACTTC. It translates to CASARSGAVSYEQYF.

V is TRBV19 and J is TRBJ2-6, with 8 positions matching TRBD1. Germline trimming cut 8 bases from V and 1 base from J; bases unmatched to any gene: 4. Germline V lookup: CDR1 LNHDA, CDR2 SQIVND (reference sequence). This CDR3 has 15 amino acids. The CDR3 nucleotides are TGTGCCAGTTCAGGGGGCGAGTCTGGGGCCAACGTCCTGACTTTC. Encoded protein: CASSGGESGANVLTF.

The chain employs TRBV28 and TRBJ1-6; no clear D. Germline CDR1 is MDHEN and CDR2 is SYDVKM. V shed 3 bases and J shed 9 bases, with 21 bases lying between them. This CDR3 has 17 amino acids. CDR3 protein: CASSFISGGIVGSPLHF. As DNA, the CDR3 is TGTGCCAGCAGTTTTATCTCGGGAGGGATCGTGGGTTCACCCCTCCACTTT.

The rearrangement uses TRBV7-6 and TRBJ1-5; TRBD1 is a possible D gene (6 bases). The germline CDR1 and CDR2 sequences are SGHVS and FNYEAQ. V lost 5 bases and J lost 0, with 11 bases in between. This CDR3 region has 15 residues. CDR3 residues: CASSPGRGSNQPQHF. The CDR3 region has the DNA TGTGCCAGCAGCCCAGGCAGGGGTAGCAATCAGCCCCAGCATTTT. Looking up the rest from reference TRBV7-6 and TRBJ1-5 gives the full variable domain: GAGVSQSPRYKVTKRGQDVALRCDPISGHVSLYWYRQALGQGPEFLTYFNYEAQQDKSGLPNDRFSAERPEGSISTLTIQRTEQRDSAMYRCASSPGRGSNQPQHFGDGTRLSIL.

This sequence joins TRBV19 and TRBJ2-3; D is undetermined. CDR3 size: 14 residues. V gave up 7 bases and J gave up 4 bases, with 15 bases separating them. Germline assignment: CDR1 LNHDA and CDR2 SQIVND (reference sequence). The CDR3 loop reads CASTRVLSSDTQYF. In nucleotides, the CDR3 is TGTGCCAGTACCCGAGTCTTGAGTTCAGATACGCAGTATTTT.

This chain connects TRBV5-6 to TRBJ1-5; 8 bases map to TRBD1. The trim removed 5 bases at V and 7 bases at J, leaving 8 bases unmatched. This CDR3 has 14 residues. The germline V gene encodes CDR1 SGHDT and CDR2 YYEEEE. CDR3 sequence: CASRKSGGSQPQHF. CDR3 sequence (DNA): TGTGCCAGCAGGAAGTCAGGGGGCAGCCAGCCCCAGCATTTT.

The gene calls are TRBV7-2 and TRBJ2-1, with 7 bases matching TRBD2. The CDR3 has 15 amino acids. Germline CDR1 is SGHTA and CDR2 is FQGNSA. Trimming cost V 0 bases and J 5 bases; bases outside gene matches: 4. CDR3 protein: CASSLAGGDHNEQFF. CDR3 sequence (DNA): TGTGCCAGCAGCTTAGCGGGAGGGGACCACAATGAGCAGTTCTTC.

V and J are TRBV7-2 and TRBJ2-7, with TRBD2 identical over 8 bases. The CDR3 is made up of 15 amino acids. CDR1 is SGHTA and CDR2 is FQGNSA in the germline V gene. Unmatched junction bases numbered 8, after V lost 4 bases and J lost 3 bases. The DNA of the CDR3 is TGTGCCAGCAGCTCGACGACGGGGGGGAACTACGAGCAGTACTTC. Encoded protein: CASSSTTGGNYEQYF.

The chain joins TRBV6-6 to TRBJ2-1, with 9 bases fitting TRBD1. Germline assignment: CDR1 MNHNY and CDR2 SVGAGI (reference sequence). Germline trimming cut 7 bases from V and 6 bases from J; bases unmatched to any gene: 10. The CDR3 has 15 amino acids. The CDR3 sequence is CASTVTGTGSNEQFF. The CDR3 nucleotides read TGTGCCAGCACAGTTACCGGGACAGGGAGCAATGAGCAGTTCTTC.

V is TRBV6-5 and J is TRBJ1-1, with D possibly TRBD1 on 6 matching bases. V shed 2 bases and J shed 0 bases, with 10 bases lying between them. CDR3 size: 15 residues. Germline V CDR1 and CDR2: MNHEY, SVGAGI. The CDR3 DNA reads TGTGCCAGCAGTTACCAGGACAGAATGAACACTGAAGCTTTCTTT. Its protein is CASSYQDRMNTEAFF.